The 15 T cell receptor beta chains presented below share a single source sample, sequenced in a study of blood T cell repertoires in COVID-19. Repertoires were generated with immunoSEQ multiplex PCR, while TCRdb's copy carries only in-frame clones and drops some. This table has about 78,000 clones, approximately 86% appearing once. The specimen sequenced was peripheral blood. The receptors originated from a man aged 50 or older with active or convalescent COVID-19.

V is TRBV5-1 and J is TRBJ1-6; D gene unclear. The CDR3 is 15 residues long. In germline, CDR1 is SGHRS, CDR2 YFSETQ. V was trimmed by 2 bases and J by 9 bases, leaving 15 bases between them. The CDR3 here is CASSFWGAVGSPLHF. The CDR3 DNA follows: TGCGCCAGCAGCTTCTGGGGAGCGGTAGGTTCACCCCTCCACTTT.

V and J are TRBV27 and TRBJ2-1; D might be TRBD1 (6 bases). The CDR3 has 15 residues. V lost 5 bases, J lost 3 bases, and 14 bases lay in between. Per germline, CDR1 MNHEY and CDR2 SMNVEV (reference sequence). The CDR3 protein is CASSPNAQGYNEQFF. The DNA of the CDR3 is TGTGCCAGCAGTCCGAACGCACAGGGCTACAATGAGCAGTTCTTC.

The V and J genes are TRBV10-1 and TRBJ2-7, with D possibly being TRBD2 (7 bases). This CDR3 spans 15 amino acids. V gave up 0 bases and J gave up 6 bases, with 15 bases separating them. From germline, CDR1 is WNHNN and CDR2 SYGVQD (reference sequence). The CDR3 DNA sequence: TGCGCCAGCAGTGAGTCCACCGGGGAGGGGGGCGAGCAGTACTTC. This translates into CASSESTGEGGEQYF.

The genes are TRBV4-3 and TRBJ1-5; D unclear. The germline V and J ends were trimmed by 0 bases and 3 bases, with 12 bases remaining between them. The CDR3 has 16 amino acids. Germline V gene data show CDR1 as LGHNA and CDR2 as YSLEER. The CDR3 DNA is TGCGCCAGCAGCCAAGATAGCGGCAGGACCAATCAGCCCCAGCATTTT. Its protein product is CASSQDSGRTNQPQHF.

The chain joins TRBV5-6 to TRBJ2-5; D perhaps matches TRBD1 (8 bases). Germline lookup yields CDR1 SGHDT and CDR2 YYEEEE. Trimming stripped 4 bases from V and 7 bases from J, with 14 bases between. CDR3 length equals 13 residues. CDR3 DNA sequence: TGTGCCAGCAGCCCGGACAGGGAGGGGACCCAGTACTTC. This gives the protein CASSPDREGTQYF.

V is TRBV27 and J is TRBJ2-1; 11 nucleotides agree with TRBD1. The CDR3 runs to 15 residues. CDR1 and CDR2 from the germline V gene are MNHEY and SMNVEV (reference sequence). V lost 11 bases to trimming and J lost 6 bases; unmatched junction nucleotides: 12. The CDR3 here is CARPPSGTGGNEQFF. For the CDR3, the DNA is TGTGCCCGCCCCCCCTCCGGGACAGGGGGCAATGAGCAGTTCTTC.

V is TRBV18 and J is TRBJ2-1; TRBD2 aligns across 9 bases. Trimming removed 3 bases from V and 0 bases from J; junction bases left unmatched: 3. The CDR3 is 16 amino acids. In germline, CDR1 is KGHSH, CDR2 LQKENI. This CDR3 reads CASSPPSGDSYNEQFF. CDR3 in DNA: TGTGCCAGCTCACCTCCTAGCGGGGACTCCTACAATGAGCAGTTCTTC.

The J gene is TRBJ2-7, the V gene TRBV28; perhaps TRBD2 as D (6 bases). The CDR3 has 14 amino acids. CDR1 and CDR2 from the germline V gene are MDHEN and SYDVKM. The ends were cut back, 5 bases at V and 0 bases at J, with 11 bases in the middle. The CDR3 reads CASSRGGSSYEQYV. DNA for the CDR3: TGTGCCAGCAGTCGGGGAGGTAGCTCCTACGAGCAGTACGTC.

The gene calls are TRBV18 and TRBJ1-6, with a tentative D call TRBD1 (5 bases). Trimming cost V 2 bases and J 7 bases, with 15 bases left between them. This CDR3 comprises 16 residues. Germline-derived CDR1 and CDR2 are KGHSH and LQKENI. The CDR3 region has the DNA TGTGCCAGCTCACCATCCGGGCAGGACAAGAATTCACCCCTCCACTTT. This sequence encodes CASSPSGQDKNSPLHF.

In its sample, this clone was seen once. The chain combines TRBV5-1 with TRBJ1-4; 7 bases are a match to TRBD1. With 3 bases clipped from V and 3 bases from J, the junction kept 5 bases outside the gene matches. The germline CDR1 and CDR2 sequences are SGHRS and YFSETQ. The CDR3 is made up of 15 amino acids. The CDR3 sequence is CASSSTGTANEKLFF. CDR3 bases: TGCGCCAGCAGCTCGACCGGGACAGCTAATGAAAAACTGTTTTTT.

This sequence joins TRBV5-4 and TRBJ2-5; 12 nucleotides line up with TRBD1. The length of the CDR3 is 17 residues. CDR1 and CDR2 from the germline V gene are SGHNT and YYREEE (reference sequence). Germline trimming cut 3 bases from V and 4 bases from J; bases unmatched to any gene: 10. CDR3 coding DNA: TGTGCCAGCAGCTCTGGCAGGGACAGGGGGCGGGGAGAGACCCAGTACTTC. Protein: CASSSGRDRGRGETQYF.

The chain couples TRBV7-9 to TRBJ1-2; 8 positions agree with TRBD1. The CDR3 sequence is 13 residues long. Germline V lookup: CDR1 SEHNR, CDR2 FQNEAQ (reference sequence). V shed 5 bases and J 5 bases; nucleotides not matched to a gene: 4. The CDR3, as DNA: TGTGCCAGCAGCGCAGGGACAGGATATGGCTACACCTTC. Translated, it gives CASSAGTGYGYTF.

This rearrangement joins TRBV7-8 to TRBJ2-7, with no clear D. Germline values: CDR1 SGHVS, CDR2 FQNEAQ. Trimming removed 1 base from V and 2 bases from J, with 6 bases in between. This CDR3 is built from 13 residues. The CDR3 DNA sequence: TGTGCCAGCAGCTTAGGAAGAGCCTACGAGCAGTACGTC. Protein product: CASSLGRAYEQYV.

The chain recombines TRBV11-2 with TRBJ2-1; 9 bases align to TRBD2. CDR3 length equals 15 residues. V trimming: 1 base; J trimming: 2 bases; junction bases outside the gene matches: 0. Germline-derived CDR1 and CDR2 are SGHAT and FQNNGV. CDR3: CASSLGGGAYNEQFF. The CDR3 bases are TGTGCCAGCAGCTTAGGCGGGGGGGCCTACAATGAGCAGTTCTTC.

This chain uses TRBV30 with TRBJ1-5; no clear D gene. CDR3 length: 13 residues. The V end lost 2 bases, the J end lost 1 base, and 6 bases lay between the germline ends. Germline-derived CDR1 and CDR2 are GTSNPN and SVGIG (reference sequence). DNA for the CDR3: TGTGCCTGGAGTCAAGAGAGCAATCAGCCCCAGCATTTT. It encodes CAWSQESNQPQHF.